Detailed here is one T cell receptor (beta chain). The CDR3 has 16 amino acids. With V trimmed by 4 bases and J by 3 bases, 6 bases remained unmatched. Germline assignment: CDR1 SEHNR and CDR2 FQNEAQ (reference sequence). Residents of 24 US areas, aged roughly 18 to 95 years, made up the participants. Participant reports of clinical history set cohort assignment. Recovery meant two consecutive negative NP/OP PCR tests, professional clearance, or resolved symptoms. The sample belongs to a study of blood T cell repertoires in COVID-19. Study summary: T cells, B-cell-depleted T cells, or PBMCs provided the cDNA or gDNA that served as material.

Sequencing was performed with immunoSEQ multiplex PCR; in TCRdb, only in-frame clones are kept and a portion is missing. This table holds fewer than 400,000 clones, roughly 89% found once. The rearrangement uses TRBV7-9 and TRBJ2-7, with 13 bases fitting TRBD2. The source material was PBMCs or T cells enriched from blood (not recorded which). The TCR comes from a man in his fifties or sixties who had recovered from COVID-19. Written as DNA, the CDR3 is TGTGCCAGCAGCTCCTGGACTAGCGGGAGTCTCTACGAGCAGTACTTC. Translation: CASSSWTSGSLYEQYF.